This entry features one TCR beta chain sequence. V was pared by 4 bases and J by 2 bases, with 13 bases between. The CDR3 sequence is 15 residues long. Germline V gene sequence: CDR1 SGDLS, CDR2 YYNGEE. The sample belongs to a study of cytomegalovirus exposure and HLA in healthy donors. PCR primers comprised 60 Vbeta and 13 Jbeta primers. Data came from immunoSEQ multiplex PCR; TCRdb stores just in-frame clones and leaves some out. The sample includes roughly 140,000 clones, about three quarters seen only once; the top ten take roughly 3.1%. The V gene is TRBV9, the J gene TRBJ1-3; a weak D match, TRBD1 (6 bases). This receptor was taken from a man aged 35-49 years in good health and CMV-seropositive. Sequencing was performed on PBMCs. The CDR3 bases are TGTGCCAGCAGCCCTGGGACACTAACTGGAAACACCATATATTTT. It is translated as CASSPGTLTGNTIYF.